The subject of this entry is one TCR beta chain. Mismatch with germline at one junction end may stem from a read error. A primer matching the constant region was used to make TCR beta cDNA from 450 to 550 ng of total RNA. Construction of TCR beta libraries relied on three successive nested multiplex PCR rounds employing slightly modified ARM-PCR. Rounds one and two of PCR, each of around 11 cycles, were primed with TRBV1-TRBV30 forward primers and a C-beta reverse primer. TCRdb re-called the multiplex PCR reads through MiXCR, storing one row per CDR3 protein. The sample has about 310,000 distinct CDR3 sequences; 45% to 70% are singletons. The data originate from a study of tumor-infiltrating lymphocytes in primary liver carcinoma. It was unsorted whole blood that yielded blood RNA, and germline DNA was also extracted. Germline assignment: CDR1 SGHNT and CDR2 YYREEE (reference sequence). The CDR3 runs to 15 residues.

The receptor was derived from a woman in her twenties or thirties with primary liver carcinoma and hepatitis B virus infection. J is TRBJ2-2 and V is TRBV5-4, with D uncertain. The sample was peripheral blood. The CDR3 sequence: CANSLEQTNTGELFF. As DNA, the CDR3 is TGTGCCAACAGCTTGGAACAGACGAACACCGGGGAGCTGTTTTTT.